There are many counts of the clone carrying this T cell receptor (beta chain). What it binds is not known. Using immunoSEQ multiplex PCR, the repertoire was profiled, and TCRdb retains in-frame clones only, with some absent. The sample shows about 3,200 clones, none of them appearing just once. Cyclophosphamide on days +3 and +4 followed busulfan-fludarabine conditioning and a marrow graft. This record belongs to a study of T cells after posttransplantation cyclophosphamide. General study results and limits: Donor CD8+ memory clones often dominated recipient blood repertoires at later times. Blood and skin or GI T cell repertoires showed limited TRB overlap. TRB clonality was highly associated with recipient CMV seropositivity and reactivation.

Losses at the gene ends were 5 bases for V and 1 base for J; bases not matched to a gene: 4. The CDR3 is made up of 14 amino acids. The germline gives CDR1 SGHNT, CDR2 YYREEE (reference sequence). This sample comprised PBMCs, obtained after allogeneic stem cell transplant with posttransplant cyclophosphamide. The clonotype was recovered from a female patient in her 60s who received an allogeneic stem cell transplant from a related donor and was CMV-positive. A share of the T cells may be of graft donor origin. The chain uses TRBV5-4 and TRBJ2-3; TRBD2 matches at 7 bases. CDR3 sequence: CASRQAGRTDTQYF. In DNA form, the CDR3 reads TGTGCCAGCAGACAAGCGGGACGCACAGATACGCAGTATTTT.